These T cell receptor beta chains were read from a single sample in a study of T cells after yellow fever vaccination. TCRdb reprocessed the 5' RACE reads via MiXCR and lists one record per CDR3 protein. The table lists a few hundred thousand distinct CDR3 sequences, approximately 12% of them singletons. This sample comprised CD4+ T cells sorted from PBMCs, obtained 15 days after the yellow fever booster vaccination. These TCRs come from a man aged 18-30 years who received the YFV17D yellow fever vaccine. Each CDR3 is given with its conserved first and last residue. Fields, in order: D gene, clone size, V gene, J gene, CDR3 protein, CDR3 DNA. The D gene is left open where the match is weak. A clone size is listed for some rows: how often the clone was seen (once, few, many), or a class if it is expanded.

d_gene: .; abundance: few; v_gene: TRBV24-1; j_gene: TRBJ2-2; CDR3aa: CATSDPTGFTGELFF; CDR3nt: TGTGCCACCAGTGACCCTACAGGGTTCACCGGGGAGCTGTTTTTT
d_gene: TRBD2; abundance: few; v_gene: TRBV7-3; j_gene: TRBJ2-1; CDR3aa: CASSLRAASGAYNEQFF; CDR3nt: TGTGCCAGCAGCTTAAGGGCGGCTAGCGGGGCCTACAATGAGCAGTTCTTC
d_gene: .; abundance: few; v_gene: TRBV29-1; j_gene: TRBJ2-3; CDR3aa: CSSRPGSTDTQYF; CDR3nt: TGCAGCTCAAGGCCAGGCAGCACAGATACGCAGTATTTT
d_gene: .; abundance: many; v_gene: TRBV12-3/TRBV12-4; j_gene: TRBJ2-3; CDR3aa: CASSLESFGTQYF; CDR3nt: TGTGCCAGCAGTTTAGAATCCTTTGGAACGCAGTATTTT
d_gene: .; abundance: many; v_gene: TRBV6-2/TRBV6-3; j_gene: TRBJ2-5; CDR3aa: CASRAHSQETQYF; CDR3nt: TGTGCCAGCCGAGCACACAGCCAAGAGACCCAGTACTTC
d_gene: .; abundance: .; v_gene: TRBV7-9; j_gene: TRBJ2-3; CDR3aa: CASSPLGTSTDTQYF; CDR3nt: TGTGCCAGCAGCCCCCTCGGGACTAGCACAGATACGCAGTATTTT
d_gene: TRBD1; abundance: .; v_gene: TRBV4-2; j_gene: TRBJ2-3; CDR3aa: CASSQDTGGSTDTQYF; CDR3nt: TGTGCCAGCAGCCAGGACACAGGGGGGAGCACAGATACGCAGTATTTT
d_gene: TRBD2; abundance: many; v_gene: TRBV9; j_gene: TRBJ2-2; CDR3aa: CASTSAGGYTGELFF; CDR3nt: TGTGCCAGCACCTCAGCGGGGGGGTACACCGGGGAGCTGTTTTTT
d_gene: .; abundance: .; v_gene: TRBV12-3/TRBV12-4; j_gene: TRBJ2-3; CDR3aa: CASSWNTDTQYF; CDR3nt: TGTGCCAGCAGTTGGAACACAGATACGCAGTATTTT
d_gene: TRBD2; abundance: many; v_gene: TRBV20-1; j_gene: TRBJ2-1; CDR3aa: CSAGGAGGTHNEQFF; CDR3nt: TGCAGTGCTGGCGGGGCGGGGGGGACCCACAATGAGCAGTTCTTC
d_gene: .; abundance: few; v_gene: TRBV6-2/TRBV6-3; j_gene: TRBJ1-4; CDR3aa: CASSYTLQRNEKLFF; CDR3nt: TGTGCCAGCAGTTACACCCTTCAGAGGAATGAAAAACTGTTTTTT
d_gene: TRBD2; abundance: once; v_gene: TRBV5-5; j_gene: TRBJ2-4; CDR3aa: CASSRGGPAGENIQYF; CDR3nt: TGTGCCAGCAGCCGCGGGGGCCCAGCGGGGGAAAACATTCAGTACTTC
d_gene: .; abundance: many; v_gene: TRBV5-1; j_gene: TRBJ1-6; CDR3aa: CASSLADSYNSPLHF; CDR3nt: TGCGCCAGCAGCTTGGCGGACAGTTATAATTCACCCCTCCACTTT
d_gene: .; abundance: .; v_gene: TRBV18; j_gene: TRBJ1-1; CDR3aa: CASSGGTVPTVTEAFF; CDR3nt: TGTGCCAGCTCGGGGGGGACTGTCCCAACGGTCACTGAAGCTTTCTTT
d_gene: TRBD1; abundance: .; v_gene: TRBV20-1; j_gene: TRBJ1-4; CDR3aa: CSAPTDRDEKLFF; CDR3nt: TGCAGTGCACCAACGGACAGGGATGAAAAACTGTTTTTT
d_gene: .; abundance: .; v_gene: TRBV2; j_gene: TRBJ2-3; CDR3aa: CAMSGGLSTDTQYF; CDR3nt: TGTGCCATGTCTGGAGGGCTTAGCACAGATACGCAGTATTTT
d_gene: .; abundance: few; v_gene: TRBV6-5; j_gene: TRBJ2-1; CDR3aa: CASRSQGNSPVSSYNEQFF; CDR3nt: TGTGCCAGCAGATCCCAGGGGAATAGCCCCGTGAGCTCCTACAATGAGCAGTTCTTC
d_gene: .; abundance: many; v_gene: TRBV19; j_gene: TRBJ1-1; CDR3aa: CASSIGADTEAFF; CDR3nt: TGTGCCAGTAGTATTGGGGCAGACACTGAAGCTTTCTTT
d_gene: .; abundance: many; v_gene: TRBV7-9; j_gene: TRBJ1-1; CDR3aa: CASSLIVAEAFF; CDR3nt: TGTGCCAGCAGCTTAATTGTGGCTGAAGCTTTCTTT
d_gene: .; abundance: few; v_gene: TRBV6-2/TRBV6-3; j_gene: TRBJ2-2; CDR3aa: CASSRDGNGELFF; CDR3nt: TGTGCCAGCAGTAGGGACGGGAACGGGGAGCTGTTTTTT
d_gene: .; abundance: .; v_gene: TRBV6-6; j_gene: TRBJ1-1; CDR3aa: CASSTDPYTEAFF; CDR3nt: TGTGCCAGCAGTACGGACCCCTACACTGAAGCTTTCTTT
d_gene: .; abundance: .; v_gene: TRBV30; j_gene: TRBJ1-2; CDR3aa: CAWRSGTYGYTF; CDR3nt: TGTGCCTGGAGGAGTGGGACCTATGGCTACACCTTC
d_gene: TRBD1; abundance: few; v_gene: TRBV4-3; j_gene: TRBJ2-3; CDR3aa: CASSRSHQTGGADTQYF; CDR3nt: TGCGCCAGCAGCCGAAGCCATCAGACAGGGGGCGCAGATACGCAGTATTTT
d_gene: .; abundance: .; v_gene: TRBV15; j_gene: TRBJ1-4; CDR3aa: CATSRAPVGANEKLFF; CDR3nt: TGTGCCACCAGCAGAGCCCCAGTGGGGGCTAATGAAAAACTGTTTTTT
d_gene: TRBD2; abundance: few; v_gene: TRBV5-4; j_gene: TRBJ2-6; CDR3aa: CASSPGGRGANVLTF; CDR3nt: TGTGCCAGCAGCCCGGGGGGGAGGGGGGCCAACGTCCTGACTTTC
d_gene: .; abundance: .; v_gene: TRBV7-9; j_gene: TRBJ1-1; CDR3aa: CASSLGNRDPTEAFF; CDR3nt: TGTGCCAGCAGCTTAGGTAACCGGGACCCGACTGAAGCTTTCTTT
d_gene: TRBD1; abundance: few; v_gene: TRBV20-1; j_gene: TRBJ2-4; CDR3aa: CSAGTENIQYF; CDR3nt: TGCAGTGCTGGGACAGAAAACATTCAGTACTTC
d_gene: TRBD1; abundance: .; v_gene: TRBV18; j_gene: TRBJ1-4; CDR3aa: CASSGTGGVREKLFF; CDR3nt: TGTGCCAGCTCAGGGACAGGGGGCGTACGTGAAAAACTGTTTTTT
d_gene: TRBD2; abundance: .; v_gene: TRBV7-9; j_gene: TRBJ2-6; CDR3aa: CASSPVAGDSGANVLTF; CDR3nt: TGTGCCAGCAGCCCAGTAGCGGGGGATTCTGGGGCCAACGTCCTGACTTTC
d_gene: .; abundance: few; v_gene: TRBV2; j_gene: TRBJ1-1; CDR3aa: CASIDDLNTEAFF; CDR3nt: TGTGCCAGCATTGACGACCTGAACACTGAAGCTTTCTTT
d_gene: .; abundance: .; v_gene: TRBV4-1; j_gene: TRBJ2-7; CDR3aa: CASSQDQLEVYEQYF; CDR3nt: TGCGCCAGCAGCCAAGATCAACTAGAGGTGTACGAGCAGTACTTC
d_gene: .; abundance: .; v_gene: TRBV5-1; j_gene: TRBJ2-2; CDR3aa: CASSETGNTGELFF; CDR3nt: TGCGCCAGCAGCGAAACGGGTAACACCGGGGAGCTGTTTTTT
d_gene: TRBD2; abundance: .; v_gene: TRBV12-3/TRBV12-4; j_gene: TRBJ2-1; CDR3aa: CASSSNPGLAGDNEQFF; CDR3nt: TGTGCCAGCAGTTCCAACCCTGGACTAGCGGGGGACAATGAGCAGTTCTTC
d_gene: .; abundance: .; v_gene: TRBV2; j_gene: TRBJ1-3; CDR3aa: CASSSGWGNTIYF; CDR3nt: TGTGCCAGCAGCTCAGGGTGGGGAAACACCATATATTTT
d_gene: TRBD2; abundance: .; v_gene: TRBV3-1; j_gene: TRBJ2-7; CDR3aa: CASSQGSGGSYEQYF; CDR3nt: TGTGCCAGCAGCCAGGGAAGCGGGGGGTCCTACGAGCAGTACTTC